The rows below give T cell receptor beta chains drawn from one sample of a study of shared clonotypes between healthy human individuals. Sequenced by immunoSEQ multiplex PCR; TCRdb stores in-frame clones only, minus some. The data contain 100,000 or so clones, about half of them singletons. Material for sequencing was PBMCs. These receptors were taken from a woman between 40 and 55 years old in good health. Some clones in this sample may be carry-over from other donors' samples. Each CDR3 is given with its conserved first and last residue. A D gene is named only where the DNA matches it firmly. Clone size is given for some rows only: seen once, a few or many times, or a class if the clone is expanded.

size	D	J	V	CDR3	DNA
.	TRBD2	TRBJ2-1	TRBV6-1	CASSQLAGDYNEQFF	TGTGCCAGCAGCCAACTAGCGGGAGACTACAATGAGCAGTTCTTC
few	.	TRBJ1-2	TRBV28	CASSLRAGPYYGYTF	TGTGCCAGCAGTTTACGGGCAGGACCCTACTATGGCTACACCTTC
.	.	TRBJ2-5	TRBV9	CASSVEPGETQYF	TGTGCCAGCAGCGTAGAGCCAGGAGAGACCCAGTACTTC
.	.	TRBJ2-2	TRBV4-3	CASSQLWGANTGELFF	TGCGCCAGCAGCCAACTTTGGGGAGCGAACACCGGGGAGCTGTTTTTT
once	.	TRBJ1-5	TRBV2	CASSTRSISNQPQHF	TGTGCCAGCAGCACCCGTAGCATTAGCAATCAGCCCCAGCATTTT
few	.	TRBJ1-5	TRBV29-1	CSVGAENQPQHF	TGCAGCGTTGGCGCTGAGAATCAGCCCCAGCATTTT
few	.	TRBJ2-1	TRBV9	CASSVGPISYNEQFF	TGTGCCAGCAGCGTAGGCCCAATCTCCTACAATGAGCAGTTCTTC
few	.	TRBJ2-1	TRBV6-4	CASSESGVADEQFF	TGTGCCAGCAGTGAATCAGGGGTTGCGGATGAGCAGTTCTTC
.	TRBD2	TRBJ2-5	TRBV5-1	CASSLGLAEQETQYF	TGCGCCAGCAGCTTGGGGCTAGCGGAACAAGAGACCCAGTACTTC
.	.	TRBJ2-3	TRBV19	CASSRGQRDTDTQYF	TGTGCCAGTAGTAGGGGCCAGCGGGACACGGATACGCAGTATTTT
many	TRBD2	TRBJ2-1	TRBV4-1	CASSQGTSGRAVYEQFF	TGCGCCAGCAGCCAAGGGACTAGCGGGAGGGCCGTCTATGAGCAGTTCTTC
.	TRBD1	TRBJ1-1	TRBV7-9	CASSPTGPNTEAFF	TGTGCCAGCAGCCCGACAGGGCCAAACACTGAAGCTTTCTTT
many	.	TRBJ1-2	TRBV18	CASSPRQNYGYTF	TGTGCCAGCTCACCTCGACAGAACTATGGCTACACCTTC
.	.	TRBJ2-7	TRBV11-2	CASSPTLGVHEQYF	TGTGCCAGCAGCCCCACGTTGGGAGTGCACGAGCAGTACTTC
once	.	TRBJ2-3	TRBV5-1	CASSLNYYPTDTQYF	TGCGCCAGCAGCTTAAACTACTATCCCACAGATACGCAGTATTTT
.	.	TRBJ1-5	TRBV6-1	CASSTPGQINQPQHF	TGTGCCAGCAGTACTCCAGGACAGATCAATCAGCCCCAGCATTTT
few	TRBD1	TRBJ1-2	TRBV7-9	CASSPETGLGYTF	TGTGCCAGCAGCCCCGAGACAGGGCTTGGCTACACCTTC
.	TRBD2	TRBJ2-7	TRBV11-2	CASSSTGLAGIDEQYF	TGTGCCAGCAGCTCCACAGGACTAGCGGGAATCGACGAGCAGTACTTC
few	.	TRBJ1-3	TRBV6-4	CASSHRQVGGNTIYF	TGTGCCAGCAGTCACAGACAGGTTGGTGGAAACACCATATATTTT
few	TRBD2	TRBJ2-1	TRBV4-3	CASSPGLAGLYNEQFF	TGCGCCAGCAGCCCGGGACTAGCGGGCCTTTACAATGAGCAGTTCTTC
many	.	TRBJ2-1	TRBV18	CASSPGQINEQFF	TGTGCCAGCTCACCCGGACAAATCAATGAGCAGTTCTTC
many	TRBD1	TRBJ1-2	TRBV11-2	CASSLGGTGYGYTF	TGTGCCAGCAGCTTAGGAGGGACAGGCTATGGCTACACCTTC
many	TRBD1	TRBJ2-1	TRBV5-1	CASSSTTGEDEQFF	TGCGCCAGCAGCTCCACGACAGGGGAGGATGAGCAGTTCTTC
.	TRBD1	TRBJ1-2	TRBV7-9	CASSDHTGTGSGYTF	TGTGCCAGCAGTGACCATACCGGGACAGGGAGCGGCTACACCTTC
.	TRBD1	TRBJ2-5	TRBV5-1	CASSPRDRGRGTQYF	TGCGCCAGCAGCCCCCGGGACAGGGGGCGCGGGACCCAGTACTTC
.	TRBD2	TRBJ2-3	TRBV10-2	CASSPWTSATADTQYF	TGCGCCAGCAGTCCCTGGACTAGCGCCACTGCAGATACGCAGTATTTT
.	.	TRBJ1-1	TRBV30	CAWSVSQVEAFF	TGTGCCTGGAGTGTAAGTCAGGTTGAAGCTTTCTTT
few	.	TRBJ1-3	TRBV30	CAWSGFSGNTIYF	TGTGCCTGGAGTGGCTTCTCTGGAAACACCATATATTTT
.	TRBD1	TRBJ2-7	TRBV7-9	CASSLAPGQGQYF	TGTGCCAGCAGCTTAGCCCCGGGACAGGGACAGTACTTC
few	TRBD1	TRBJ2-7	TRBV5-1	CASSLAGTGDHEQYF	TGCGCCAGCAGCTTGGCCGGGACAGGGGACCACGAGCAGTACTTC
.	TRBD2	TRBJ2-7	TRBV27	CASRGLALYEQYF	TGTGCCAGCAGGGGACTAGCGCTCTACGAGCAGTACTTC
many	TRBD1	TRBJ1-1	TRBV2	CASDLLSTGGTEAFF	TGTGCCAGTGATCTCCTATCGACAGGGGGGACTGAAGCTTTCTTT
.	.	TRBJ2-1	TRBV29-1	CSVEGTPGNEQFF	TGCAGCGTTGAGGGGACTCCGGGGAATGAGCAGTTCTTC
few	.	TRBJ2-1	TRBV20-1	CSATRWDEQFF	TGCAGTGCCACCCGTTGGGATGAGCAGTTCTTC
few	.	TRBJ2-2	TRBV28	CASSPPTGNFFTGELFF	TGTGCCAGCAGTCCCCCAACAGGGAATTTCTTCACCGGGGAGCTGTTTTTT
many	TRBD1	TRBJ2-3	TRBV19	CASSRDRATDTQYF	TGTGCCAGTAGTAGGGACAGGGCTACAGATACGCAGTATTTT
few	TRBD2	TRBJ2-7	TRBV29-1	CSVAGTSAGAYEQYF	TGCAGCGTGGCCGGGACTAGCGCCGGGGCGTACGAGCAGTACTTC
.	.	TRBJ1-5	TRBV29-1	CSVQGGQHQPQHF	TGCAGCGTACAAGGAGGGCAGCATCAGCCCCAGCATTTT
.	TRBD2	TRBJ2-7	TRBV6-5	CASSQAGVRNVQYF	TGTGCCAGCAGTCAAGCGGGAGTACGGAATGTGCAGTACTTC
.	.	TRBJ2-1	TRBV19	CASSIIGAGATNEQFF	TGTGCCAGTAGTATAATTGGAGCGGGCGCAACGAATGAGCAGTTCTTC
few	.	TRBJ2-7	TRBV4-3	CASSQGTGYEQYF	TGCGCCAGCAGCCAAGGGACTGGATACGAGCAGTACTTC
many	.	TRBJ2-2	TRBV11-2	CASSTPRNTGELFF	TGTGCCAGCAGCACCCCAAGGAACACCGGGGAGCTGTTTTTT
once	.	TRBJ1-1	TRBV30	CAWNQDRPGAAFF	TGTGCCTGGAACCAGGACCGTCCTGGTGCGGCTTTCTTT
.	.	TRBJ1-1	TRBV30	CAWSPRGGAYTEAFF	TGTGCCTGGAGCCCCCGGGGGGGGGCTTATACTGAAGCTTTCTTC
.	TRBD2	TRBJ2-5	TRBV2	CASSEQGLSLAADEETQYF	TGTGCCAGCAGTGAACAGGGTTTGTCACTAGCGGCAGACGAGGAGACCCAGTACTTC
many	TRBD2	TRBJ2-1	TRBV19	CASSLPGLALNEQFF	TGTGCCAGTAGCCTCCCGGGACTAGCGCTCAATGAGCAGTTCTTC
few	.	TRBJ2-5	TRBV7-9	CASSLRGGEQETQYF	TGTGCCAGCAGCCTCCGAGGCGGGGAACAAGAGACCCAGTACTTC
.	TRBD2	TRBJ2-7	TRBV5-4	CASSKPGLAGFNEQYF	TGTGCCAGCAGCAAACCGGGACTAGCGGGATTCAACGAGCAGTACTTC
many	.	TRBJ2-1	TRBV28	CASRPGQEYNEQFF	TGTGCCAGTCGACCGGGGCAGGAGTACAATGAGCAGTTCTTC